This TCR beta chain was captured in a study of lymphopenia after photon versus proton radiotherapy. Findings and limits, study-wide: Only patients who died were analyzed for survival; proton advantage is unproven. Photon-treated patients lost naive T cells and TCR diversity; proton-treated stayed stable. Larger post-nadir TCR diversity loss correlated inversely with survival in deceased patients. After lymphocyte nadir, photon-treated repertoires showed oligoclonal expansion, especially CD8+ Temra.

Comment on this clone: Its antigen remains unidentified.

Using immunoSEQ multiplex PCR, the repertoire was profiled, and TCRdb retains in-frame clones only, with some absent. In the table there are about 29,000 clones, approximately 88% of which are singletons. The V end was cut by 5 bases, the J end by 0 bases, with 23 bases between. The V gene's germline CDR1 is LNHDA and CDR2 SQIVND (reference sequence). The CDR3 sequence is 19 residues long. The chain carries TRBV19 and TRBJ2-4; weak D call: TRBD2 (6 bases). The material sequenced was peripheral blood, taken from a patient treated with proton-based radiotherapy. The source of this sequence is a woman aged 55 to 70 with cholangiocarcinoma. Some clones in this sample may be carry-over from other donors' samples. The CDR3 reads CASSAQSGLGSLAKNIQYF. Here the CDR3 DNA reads TGTGCCAGTAGTGCGCAGTCGGGACTGGGCTCCCTAGCCAAAAACATTCAGTACTTC.